This passage covers 10 T cell receptor beta chains from one sample sequenced in a study of beta chain features in type 1 diabetes listed by TCRdb under 2018. Library preparation used the immunoSEQ multiplex PCR assay. The entire amount of isolated RNA was reverse transcribed using the High Capacity cDNA Reverse Transcription Kit, so the sequenced TCRB transcripts were expressed ones. In TCRdb, the immuneACCESS table is reduced to in-frame sequences with V and J assigned. These tables do not hold every clone; where another copy was compared, an unresolved V gene accounts for under half, and the others remain unexplained. The sample yields about 740,000 clones; 13% were counted once. The leading ten clones occupy less than 0.025% of the sample. Their target antigens are unknown. Overall study outcomes, separate from this receptor: In all four CD4+ subsets, TCRB CDR3 length was moderately but significantly shorter in type 1 diabetes patients.

The sequenced sample was naive CD4+ T cells from blood. In the paper's terms, the cell subset or site label means: true naive CD4+ T cells. All receptors come from a man aged 18 to 30 with type 1 diabetes.

J is TRBJ1-2 and V is TRBV25-1; a weak D match, TRBD1 (6 bases). V lost 3 bases and J lost 8, with 16 bases in between. This CDR3 comprises 14 residues. Germline assignment: CDR1 MGHDK and CDR2 SYGVNS. The CDR3 DNA follows: TGTGCCAGCAGTGACTCGGGGGGCATGGGCGGCTACACCTTC. Translation gives CASSDSGGMGGYTF.

This clone was detected a few times. This chain links TRBV27 with TRBJ2-6; no firm D call. CDR3 length: 15 amino acids. Trimming pared 0 bases from V and 2 bases from J, leaving 5 bases between. From germline, CDR1 is MNHEY and CDR2 SMNVEV (reference sequence). CDR3 sequence reads: CASSLSSAGANVLTF. In DNA, the CDR3 is TGTGCCAGCAGTTTATCTTCGGCTGGGGCCAACGTCCTGACTTTC.

The rearrangement links TRBV10-3 to TRBJ2-2, with 11 bases identical to TRBD2. The germline V gene encodes CDR1 ENHRY and CDR2 SYGVKD. This CDR3 has 16 residues. V dropped 4 bases and J dropped 3; count of bases not matched to a gene: 4. This chain's CDR3 is CAISATSGSDTGELFF. The CDR3 DNA is TGTGCCATCAGTGCTACTAGCGGGAGCGACACCGGGGAGCTGTTTTTT.

This clone has a handful of counts. This chain's CDR3 is CASSFTRTGDHQPQHF. In DNA, the CDR3 is TGCGCCAGCAGCTTCACAAGGACAGGGGACCATCAGCCCCAGCATTTT. The chain employs TRBV5-1 and TRBJ1-5; 9 bases are a match to TRBD1. CDR1 is SGHRS, CDR2 YFSETQ, per germline. The CDR3 is 16 amino acids. With V trimmed by 2 bases and J by 5 bases, 8 bases remained unmatched.

The genes are TRBV6-5 and TRBJ1-2; 11 bases fit TRBD1. CDR1 and CDR2 (germline): MNHEY, SVGAGI. The CDR3 runs to 15 residues. J was trimmed by 2 bases and V by 5 bases; bases with no gene match: 4. The chain's CDR3 is CASSRTGGGNYGYTF. In DNA form, the CDR3 reads TGTGCCAGCAGTCGGACAGGGGGCGGGAACTATGGCTACACCTTC.

This clone was counted between two and nine times. The chain joins TRBV5-4 to TRBJ2-5; D perhaps matches TRBD2 (5 bases). With 3 bases removed from V and 4 bases from J, the gap between germline ends came to 10 bases. The CDR3 spans 13 residues. Germline loops: CDR1 SGHNT, CDR2 YYREEE (reference sequence). CDR3 DNA: TGTGCCAGCAGCTCCGGCGGAGGAGAGACCCAGTACTTC. It codes for CASSSGGGETQYF.

The rearrangement links TRBV5-1 to TRBJ1-2; no reliable D call. Trimming cost V 0 bases and J 4 bases, with 10 bases left between them. Germline CDR1 SGHRS, CDR2 YFSETQ. This CDR3 comprises 14 residues. The CDR3 is CASSLGQEVYGYTF. For the CDR3, the DNA is TGCGCCAGCAGCTTGGGGCAGGAGGTCTATGGCTACACCTTC.

This clone turned up a few times. This chain connects TRBV5-1 to TRBJ2-1; TRBD1 agrees at 7 bases. The CDR3 loop spans 16 amino acids. Trimming at V came to 3 bases and at J to 2 bases, leaving 8 bases not matched to a gene. CDR1 and CDR2 (germline): SGHRS, YFSETQ. The DNA of the CDR3 is TGCGCCAGCAGCTCCTCCGACAGGGCCACCTACAATGAGCAGTTCTTC. Translation: CASSSSDRATYNEQFF.

This sequence joins TRBV20-1 and TRBJ2-7, with D tentatively TRBD2 (6 bases). Trimming shortened V by 5 bases and J by 6 bases, and 11 bases separated the two germline ends. The CDR3 runs to 11 residues. From germline, CDR1 is DFQATT and CDR2 SNEGSKA (reference sequence). The CDR3, as DNA: TGCAGTGCTTTCGGGGGAGGCGAGCAGTACTTC. The encoded protein is CSAFGGGEQYF.

CDR3 DNA: TGTGCCAGCAGCGTAGAAGCGGGAGTCAATCAGCCCCAGCATTTT. It is translated as CASSVEAGVNQPQHF. The J gene is TRBJ1-5, the V gene TRBV9, with D uncertain. Trimming cost V 0 bases and J 3 bases, with 10 bases left between them. This CDR3 has 15 amino acids. The germline V gene encodes CDR1 SGDLS and CDR2 YYNGEE.